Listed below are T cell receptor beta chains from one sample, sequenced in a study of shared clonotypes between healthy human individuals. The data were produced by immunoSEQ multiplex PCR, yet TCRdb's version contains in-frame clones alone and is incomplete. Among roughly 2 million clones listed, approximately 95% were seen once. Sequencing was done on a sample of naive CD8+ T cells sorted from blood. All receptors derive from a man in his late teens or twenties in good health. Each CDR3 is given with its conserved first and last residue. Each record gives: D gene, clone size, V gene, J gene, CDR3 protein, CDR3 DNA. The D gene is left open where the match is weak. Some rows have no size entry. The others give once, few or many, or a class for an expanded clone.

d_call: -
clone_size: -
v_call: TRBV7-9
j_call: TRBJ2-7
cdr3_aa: CASSFEPRYEQYF
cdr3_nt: TGTGCCAGCAGCTTTGAACCCCGCTACGAGCAGTACTTC

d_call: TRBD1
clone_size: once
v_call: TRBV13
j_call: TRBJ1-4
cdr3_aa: CASSSTGGLSTNEKLFF
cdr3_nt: TGTGCCAGCAGCTCTACAGGGGGCTTGTCGACTAATGAAAAACTGTTTTTT

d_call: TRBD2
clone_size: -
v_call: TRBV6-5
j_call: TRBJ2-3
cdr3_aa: CASRIAGGFTDTQYF
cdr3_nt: TGTGCCAGCAGGATAGCGGGAGGGTTCACAGATACGCAGTATTTT

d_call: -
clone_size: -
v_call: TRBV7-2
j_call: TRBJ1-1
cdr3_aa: CASSHPNTEAFF
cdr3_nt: TGTGCCAGCAGTCATCCGAACACTGAAGCTTTCTTT

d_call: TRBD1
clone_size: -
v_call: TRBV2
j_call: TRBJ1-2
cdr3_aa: CASGRWDSGGGYTF
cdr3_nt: TGTGCCAGCGGAAGGTGGGACAGTGGGGGCGGCTACACCTTC

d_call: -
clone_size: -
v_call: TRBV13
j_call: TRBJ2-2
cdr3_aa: CASSFENTGELFF
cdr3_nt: TGTGCCAGCAGCTTTGAGAACACCGGGGAGCTGTTTTTT

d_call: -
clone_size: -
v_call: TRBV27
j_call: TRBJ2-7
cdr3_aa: CASSLSGSSYEQYF
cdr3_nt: TGTGCCAGCAGTTTATCCGGGAGCTCCTACGAGCAGTACTTC

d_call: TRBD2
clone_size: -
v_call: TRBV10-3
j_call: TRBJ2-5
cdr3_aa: CAISESGLAGGPVQETQYF
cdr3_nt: TGTGCCATCAGTGAGTCGGGACTAGCGGGAGGGCCGGTCCAAGAGACCCAGTACTTC

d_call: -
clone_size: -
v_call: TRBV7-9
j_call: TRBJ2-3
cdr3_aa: CASEQGFGAADTQYF
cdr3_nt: TGTGCCAGTGAACAGGGATTCGGGGCGGCAGATACGCAGTATTTT

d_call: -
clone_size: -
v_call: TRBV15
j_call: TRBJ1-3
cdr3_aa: CATSPSPGNTIYF
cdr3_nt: TGTGCCACCAGCCCTAGCCCTGGAAACACCATATATTTT

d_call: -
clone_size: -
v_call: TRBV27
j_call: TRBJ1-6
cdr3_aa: CASSFGQPYNSPLHF
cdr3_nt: TGTGCCAGCAGTTTTGGTCAGCCCTATAATTCACCCCTCCACTTT

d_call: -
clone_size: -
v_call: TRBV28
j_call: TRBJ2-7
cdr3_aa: CASSFVRAEQYF
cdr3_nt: TGTGCCAGCAGTTTTGTCCGCGCCGAGCAGTACTTC

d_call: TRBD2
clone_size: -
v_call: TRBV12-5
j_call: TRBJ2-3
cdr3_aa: CASGLVLAASTDTQYF
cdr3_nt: TGTGCTAGTGGTTTGGTACTAGCGGCTAGCACAGATACGCAGTATTTT

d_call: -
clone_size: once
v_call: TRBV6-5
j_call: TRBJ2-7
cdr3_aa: CASSYSHEQYF
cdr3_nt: TGTGCCAGCAGTTACTCGCACGAGCAGTACTTC

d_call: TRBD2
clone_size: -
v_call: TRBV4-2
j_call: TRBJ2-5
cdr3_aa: CASSLSSGGAGETQYF
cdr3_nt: TGTGCCAGCAGCCTCTCAAGCGGGGGGGCCGGAGAGACCCAGTACTTC

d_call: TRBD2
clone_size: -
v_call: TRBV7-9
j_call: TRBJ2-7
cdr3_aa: CASSSPAGTSEEQYF
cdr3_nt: TGTGCCAGCAGCTCCCCCGCCGGGACTAGCGAGGAGCAGTACTTC

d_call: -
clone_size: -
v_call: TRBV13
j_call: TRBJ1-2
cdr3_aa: CASSSGGAGNEDGYTF
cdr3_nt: TGTGCCAGCAGTTCGGGGGGCGCGGGTAATGAAGATGGCTACACCTTC

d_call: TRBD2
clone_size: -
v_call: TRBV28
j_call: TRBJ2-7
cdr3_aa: CASSLWGLAIPYEQYF
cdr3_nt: TGTGCCAGCAGTTTATGGGGACTAGCGATTCCCTACGAGCAGTACTTC

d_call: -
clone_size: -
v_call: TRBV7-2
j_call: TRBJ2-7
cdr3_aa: CASSLVPQADFSYEQYF
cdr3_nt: TGTGCCAGCAGCTTAGTTCCTCAGGCTGACTTCTCCTACGAGCAGTACTTC

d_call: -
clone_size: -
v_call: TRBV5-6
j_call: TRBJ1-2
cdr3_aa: CASSWGGDGYTF
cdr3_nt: TGTGCCAGCAGCTGGGGAGGGGATGGCTACACCTTC

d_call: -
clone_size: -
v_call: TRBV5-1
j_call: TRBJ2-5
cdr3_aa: CASSFEHPGETQYF
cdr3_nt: TGCGCCAGCAGCTTTGAACATCCAGGGGAGACCCAGTACTTC

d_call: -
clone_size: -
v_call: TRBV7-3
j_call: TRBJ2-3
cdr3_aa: CASSQTYGGTDTQYF
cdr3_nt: TGTGCCAGCAGCCAGACTTATGGGGGCACAGATACGCAGTATTTT

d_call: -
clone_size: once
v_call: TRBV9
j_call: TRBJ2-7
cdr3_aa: CASSALAGNKYEQYF
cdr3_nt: TGTGCCAGCAGCGCATTGGCAGGGAATAAGTACGAGCAGTACTTC

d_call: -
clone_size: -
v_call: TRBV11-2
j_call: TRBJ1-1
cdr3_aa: CASTTGNTEAFF
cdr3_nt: TGTGCCAGCACCACGGGGAACACTGAAGCTTTCTTT

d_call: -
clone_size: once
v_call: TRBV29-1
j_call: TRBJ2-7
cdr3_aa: CSVGVVGESSYEQYF
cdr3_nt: TGCAGCGTTGGGGTCGTGGGGGAAAGCTCCTACGAGCAGTACTTC

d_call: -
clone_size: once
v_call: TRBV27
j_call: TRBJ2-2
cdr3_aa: CASSGGPNTGELFF
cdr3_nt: TGTGCCAGCAGCGGTGGGCCAAACACCGGGGAGCTGTTTTTT

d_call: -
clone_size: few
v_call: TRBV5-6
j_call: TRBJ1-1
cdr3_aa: CASSLSMKDRNTEAFF
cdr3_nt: TGTGCCAGCAGCTTGAGCATGAAGGATCGGAACACTGAAGCTTTCTTT

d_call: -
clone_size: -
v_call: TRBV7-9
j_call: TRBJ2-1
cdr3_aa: CASSSGLSGEQFF
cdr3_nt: TGTGCCAGCAGCTCCGGCTTGAGCGGGGAGCAGTTCTTC

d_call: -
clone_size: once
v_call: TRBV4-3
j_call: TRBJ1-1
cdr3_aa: CASSQDQELNTEAFF
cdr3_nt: TGCGCCAGCAGCCAAGATCAGGAGCTGAACACTGAAGCTTTCTTT

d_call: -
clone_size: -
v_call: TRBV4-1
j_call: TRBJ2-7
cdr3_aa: CASSQGNGFLYEQYF
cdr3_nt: TGCGCCAGCAGCCAAGGGAACGGTTTCCTCTACGAGCAGTACTTC

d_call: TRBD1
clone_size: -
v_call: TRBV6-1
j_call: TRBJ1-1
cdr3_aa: CASSEYAGGMNTEAFF
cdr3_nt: TGTGCCAGCAGTGAATATGCAGGGGGCATGAACACTGAAGCTTTCTTT

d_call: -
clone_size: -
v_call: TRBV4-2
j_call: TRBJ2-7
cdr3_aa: CASSQEESGGSYEQYF
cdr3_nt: TGTGCCAGCAGCCAAGAGGAGTCCGGGGGCTCCTACGAGCAGTACTTC

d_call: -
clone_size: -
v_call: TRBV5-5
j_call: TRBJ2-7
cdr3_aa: CASSLRGYEQYF
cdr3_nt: TGTGCCAGCAGCTTGAGGGGGTACGAGCAGTACTTC

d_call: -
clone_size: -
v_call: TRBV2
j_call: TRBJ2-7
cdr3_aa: CARDQAGNQYEQYF
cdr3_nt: TGTGCCAGAGACCAGGCGGGCAATCAATACGAGCAGTACTTC

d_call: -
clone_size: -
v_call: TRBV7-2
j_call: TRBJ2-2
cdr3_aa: CASSFGGPGELFF
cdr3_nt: TGTGCCAGCAGCTTTGGGGGCCCCGGGGAGCTGTTTTTT

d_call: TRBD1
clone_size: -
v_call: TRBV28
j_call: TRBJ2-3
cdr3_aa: CASSLRTTGVRTDTQYF
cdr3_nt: TGTGCCAGCAGCCTTAGGACGACAGGGGTGCGCACAGATACGCAGTATTTT

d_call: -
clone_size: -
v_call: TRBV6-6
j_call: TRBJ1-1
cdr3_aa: CASSPSQGPTEAFF
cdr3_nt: TGTGCCAGCAGTCCCTCACAGGGTCCCACTGAAGCTTTCTTT

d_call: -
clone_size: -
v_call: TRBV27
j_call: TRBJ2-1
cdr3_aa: CASTTGNYNEQFF
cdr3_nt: TGTGCCAGCACGACCGGGAACTACAATGAGCAGTTCTTC

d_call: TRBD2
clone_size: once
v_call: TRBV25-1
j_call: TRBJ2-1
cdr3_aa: CASSAGLEKFYNEQFF
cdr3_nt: TGTGCCAGCAGTGCCGGACTAGAAAAGTTCTACAATGAGCAGTTCTTC

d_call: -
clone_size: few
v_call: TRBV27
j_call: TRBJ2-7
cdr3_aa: CASSFGGPSYEQYF
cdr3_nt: TGTGCCAGCAGTTTCGGGGGCCCCTCCTACGAGCAGTACTTC

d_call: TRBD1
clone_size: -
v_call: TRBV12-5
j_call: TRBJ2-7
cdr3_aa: CASGLTPGQGLSYEQYF
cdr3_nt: TGTGCTAGTGGTTTGACCCCGGGACAGGGGTTATCCTACGAGCAGTACTTC

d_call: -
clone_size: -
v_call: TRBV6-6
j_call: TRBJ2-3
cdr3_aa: CASSYWAAGPTDTQYF
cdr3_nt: TGTGCCAGCAGTTACTGGGCAGCCGGGCCCACAGATACGCAGTATTTT

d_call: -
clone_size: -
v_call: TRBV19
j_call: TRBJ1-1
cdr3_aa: CASSKAGTLNTEAFF
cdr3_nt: TGTGCCAGTAGTAAGGCAGGGACCCTGAACACTGAAGCTTTCTTT

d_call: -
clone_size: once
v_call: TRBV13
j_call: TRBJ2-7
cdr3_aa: CASSLGRGPYEQYF
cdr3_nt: TGTGCCAGCAGCTTAGGCAGGGGACCCTACGAGCAGTACTTC

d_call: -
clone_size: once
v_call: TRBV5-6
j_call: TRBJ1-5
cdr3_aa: CASAVGQGLFRNQPQHF
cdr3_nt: TGTGCCAGCGCGGTGGGGCAGGGATTGTTTCGAAATCAGCCCCAGCATTTT

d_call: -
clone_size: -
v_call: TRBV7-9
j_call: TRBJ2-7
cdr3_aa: CASTISPLEGTARDEQYF
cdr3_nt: TGTGCCAGCACCATTTCCCCCCTTGAGGGGACCGCTAGGGACGAGCAGTACTTC

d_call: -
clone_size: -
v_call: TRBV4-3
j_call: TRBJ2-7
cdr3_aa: CASSQEQGIWYEQYF
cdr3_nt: TGCGCCAGCAGCCAAGAACAGGGAATTTGGTACGAGCAGTACTTC

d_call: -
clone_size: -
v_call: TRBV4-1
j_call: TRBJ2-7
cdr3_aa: CASSQVPAESSYEQYF
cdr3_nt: TGCGCCAGCAGCCAAGTGCCAGCCGAGAGCTCCTACGAGCAGTACTTC

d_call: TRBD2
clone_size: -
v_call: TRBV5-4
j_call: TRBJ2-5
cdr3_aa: CASSHLVGGADETQYF
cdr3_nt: TGTGCCAGCAGCCACCTCGTCGGGGGGGCGGACGAGACCCAGTACTTC

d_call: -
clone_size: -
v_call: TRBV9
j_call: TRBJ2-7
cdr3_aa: CASSARDRGPQGSYEQYF
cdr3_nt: TGTGCCAGCAGCGCCCGGGACCGGGGCCCCCAGGGGTCCTACGAGCAGTACTTC

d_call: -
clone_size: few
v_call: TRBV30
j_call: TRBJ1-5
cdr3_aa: CAWSVRGLGDQPQHF
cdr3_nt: TGTGCCTGGAGTGTACGTGGCTTAGGGGATCAGCCCCAGCATTTT

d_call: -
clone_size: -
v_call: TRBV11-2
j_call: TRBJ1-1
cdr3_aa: CASSLFGSIMNTEAFF
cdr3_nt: TGTGCCAGCAGCTTGTTTGGATCTATCATGAACACTGAAGCTTTCTTT

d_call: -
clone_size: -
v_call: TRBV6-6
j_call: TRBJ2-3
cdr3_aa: CASSQYSTDTQYF
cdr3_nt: TGTGCCAGCAGTCAGTACAGCACAGATACGCAGTATTTT

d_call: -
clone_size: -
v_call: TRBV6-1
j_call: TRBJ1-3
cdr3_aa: CASSVVHISGNTIYF
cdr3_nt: TGTGCCAGCAGTGTCGTTCATATCTCTGGAAACACCATATATTTT